This T cell receptor (beta chain) was observed in a study of cytomegalovirus exposure and HLA in healthy donors. 13 Jbeta primers and 60 Vbeta primers were used for the PCR. Assay: immunoSEQ multiplex PCR; the TCRdb copy retains only in-frame clones and omits some. Here the sample spans roughly 110,000 clones, around 74% being singletons. V was pared by 3 bases and J by 7 bases, with 19 bases between. The CDR3 totals 16 residues. The germline V gene has CDR1 GTSNPN and CDR2 SVGIG (reference sequence). This clone showed up just once. The sequenced sample was PBMCs. The rearrangement links TRBV30 to TRBJ1-6, with D unresolved. The sequence was collected from a woman between 40 and 55 years old in good health and CMV-seropositive. CDR3 in amino acids: CAWRPPRGVQNSPLHF. CDR3 coding DNA: TGTGCCTGGAGACCCCCCCGAGGTGTGCAGAATTCACCCCTCCACTTT.